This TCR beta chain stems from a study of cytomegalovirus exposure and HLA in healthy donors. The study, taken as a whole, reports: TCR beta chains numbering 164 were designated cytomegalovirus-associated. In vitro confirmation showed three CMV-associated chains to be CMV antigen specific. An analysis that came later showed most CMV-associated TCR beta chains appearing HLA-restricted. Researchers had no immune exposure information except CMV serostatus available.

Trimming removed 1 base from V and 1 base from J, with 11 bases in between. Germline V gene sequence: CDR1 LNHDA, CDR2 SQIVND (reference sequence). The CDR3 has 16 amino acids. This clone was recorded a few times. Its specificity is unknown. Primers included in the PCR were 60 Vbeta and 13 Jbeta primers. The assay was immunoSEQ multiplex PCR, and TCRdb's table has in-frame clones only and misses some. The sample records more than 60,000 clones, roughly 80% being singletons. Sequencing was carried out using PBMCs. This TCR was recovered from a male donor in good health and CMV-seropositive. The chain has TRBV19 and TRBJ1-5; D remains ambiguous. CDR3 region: CASSIGGRGSNQPQHF. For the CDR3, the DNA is TGTGCCAGTAGTATAGGCGGACGAGGGAGCAATCAGCCCCAGCATTTT.